This T cell receptor beta chain was sequenced in a study of cytomegalovirus exposure and HLA in healthy donors. Study-wide background: It was reported in a later analysis that the same platform had been used for the 90 to 150 validation repertoires as for the approximately 730 first-cohort repertoires.

In its sample, this clone was seen once. Its antigen remains unidentified. Regarding the study as a whole: Cytomegalovirus status, reportedly, was diagnosed with high specificity and sensitivity by the classifier. In vitro assays verified that three CMV-associated chains recognized CMV antigens specifically. Cytomegalovirus-associated status was assigned to approximately 160 TCR beta chains.

The data were produced by immunoSEQ multiplex PCR, yet TCRdb's version contains in-frame clones alone and is incomplete. Among around 150,000 clones listed, roughly 83% were seen once. This CDR3 is 13 amino acids long. V lost 0 bases and J lost 5, with 8 bases in between. Germline CDR1 SGHTS, CDR2 YDEGEE. The source of this sequence is a man younger than 40 in good health and CMV-seropositive. Sequenced sample: PBMCs. The V and J genes are TRBV5-8 and TRBJ1-2, with D perhaps matching TRBD1 (6 bases). The CDR3: CASSLGQEYGYTF. CDR3 DNA: TGTGCCAGCAGCTTGGGACAGGAGTATGGCTACACCTTC.